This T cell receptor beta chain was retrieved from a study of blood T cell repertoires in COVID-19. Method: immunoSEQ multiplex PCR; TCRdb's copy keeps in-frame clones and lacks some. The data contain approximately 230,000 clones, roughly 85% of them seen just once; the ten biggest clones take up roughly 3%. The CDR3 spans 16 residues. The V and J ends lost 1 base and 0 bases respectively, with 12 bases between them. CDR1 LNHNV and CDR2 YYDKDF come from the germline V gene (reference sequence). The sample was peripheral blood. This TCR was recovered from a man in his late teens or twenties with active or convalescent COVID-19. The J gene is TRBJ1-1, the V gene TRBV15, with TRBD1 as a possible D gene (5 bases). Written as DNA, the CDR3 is TGTGCCACCAGCAGAGGTGGGGCCAGCATGAACACTGAAGCTTTCTTT. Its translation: CATSRGGASMNTEAFF.